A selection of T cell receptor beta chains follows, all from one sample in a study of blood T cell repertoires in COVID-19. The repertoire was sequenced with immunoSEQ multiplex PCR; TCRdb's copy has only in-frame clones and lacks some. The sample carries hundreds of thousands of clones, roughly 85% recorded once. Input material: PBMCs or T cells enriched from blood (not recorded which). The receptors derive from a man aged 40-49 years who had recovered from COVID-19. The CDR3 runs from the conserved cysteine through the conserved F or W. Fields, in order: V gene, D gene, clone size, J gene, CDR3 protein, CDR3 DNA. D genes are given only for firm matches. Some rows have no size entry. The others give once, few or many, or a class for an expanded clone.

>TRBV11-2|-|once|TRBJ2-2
CASRPRGGGGTGELFF
TGTGCCAGCCGCCCGAGGGGGGGAGGGGGCACCGGGGAGCTGTTTTTT
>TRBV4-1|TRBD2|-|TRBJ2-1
CASSPIFGAGQAGGRTYNEQFF
TGCGCCAGCAGCCCTATCTTTGGGGCAGGGCAAGCGGGAGGGAGGACCTACAATGAGCAGTTCTTC
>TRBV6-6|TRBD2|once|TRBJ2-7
CASSSRGQKGLAGFYEQYF
TGTGCCAGCAGCTCCCGCGGGCAAAAGGGACTAGCGGGATTCTACGAGCAGTACTTC
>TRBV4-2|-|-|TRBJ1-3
CASSQVGGGSGNTIYF
TGTGCCAGCAGCCAAGTCGGGGGGGGCTCTGGAAACACCATATATTTT
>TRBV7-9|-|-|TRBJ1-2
CASSLERRGYTF
TGTGCCAGCAGCTTAGAGCGTCGGGGCTACACCTTC
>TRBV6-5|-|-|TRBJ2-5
CASSYTGHFQETQYF
TGTGCCAGCAGTTACACGGGACATTTCCAAGAGACCCAGTACTTC
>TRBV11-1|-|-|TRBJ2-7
CASSFTGISSYEQYF
TGTGCCAGCAGCTTTACAGGGATTTCATCCTACGAGCAGTACTTC
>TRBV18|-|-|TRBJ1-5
CASSLTRWNQPQHF
TGTGCCAGCTCACTGACAAGATGGAATCAGCCCCAGCATTTT
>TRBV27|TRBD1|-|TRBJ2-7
CASSSLGQGHEQYF
TGTGCCAGCAGTTCCCTGGGACAGGGGCACGAGCAGTACTTC
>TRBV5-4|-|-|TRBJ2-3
CASRATGTDTQYF
TGTGCCAGCAGGGCTACGGGGACAGATACGCAGTATTTT
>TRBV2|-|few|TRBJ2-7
CASSYREHTYEQYF
TGTGCCAGCAGCTACCGGGAGCACACCTACGAGCAGTACTTC
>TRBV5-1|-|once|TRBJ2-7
CASSLTGGVGQYF
TGCGCCAGCAGCTTGACAGGTGGAGTGGGGCAGTACTTC
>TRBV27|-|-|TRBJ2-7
CASSSGFAYEQYF
TGTGCCAGCAGTTCGGGGTTCGCCTACGAGCAGTACTTC
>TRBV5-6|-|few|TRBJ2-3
CASSLVRTDTQYF
TGTGCCAGCAGCTTGGTCAGAACAGATACGCAGTATTTT
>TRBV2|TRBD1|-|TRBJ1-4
CASDRDGEKLFF
TGTGCCAGCGACAGGGATGGGGAAAAACTGTTTTTT
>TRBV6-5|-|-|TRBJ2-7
CASSYSRDPSYEQYF
TGTGCCAGCAGTTACTCCCGGGATCCCTCCTACGAGCAGTACTTC
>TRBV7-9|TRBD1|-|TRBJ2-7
CASSSWTGQRGFYEQYF
TGTGCCAGCAGCTCCTGGACAGGCCAGAGGGGCTTTTACGAGCAGTACTTC
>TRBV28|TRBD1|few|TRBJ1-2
CASYPQGAGYGYTF
TGTGCCAGCTATCCACAGGGGGCTGGGTATGGCTACACCTTC
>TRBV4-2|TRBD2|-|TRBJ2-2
CASSQVGREGLEELFF
TGTGCCAGCAGCCAAGTGGGACGGGAGGGCCTTGAGGAGCTGTTTTTT
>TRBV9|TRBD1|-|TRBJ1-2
CASSVGTGIYGYTF
TGTGCCAGCAGCGTGGGGACAGGGATCTATGGCTACACCTTC
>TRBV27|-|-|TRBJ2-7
CASSLRDTSYEQYF
TGTGCCAGCAGTTTAAGGGACACCTCCTACGAGCAGTACTTC
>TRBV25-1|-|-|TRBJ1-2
CASSESGGQVVGYGYTF
TGTGCCAGCAGTGAATCGGGGGGGCAGGTTGTCGGCTATGGCTACACCTTC
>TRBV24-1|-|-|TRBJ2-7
CATSDNGGSYEQYF
TGTGCCACCAGTGATAATGGGGGGTCCTACGAGCAGTACTTC
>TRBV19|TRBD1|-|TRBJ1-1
CASSPRDRLEAFF
TGTGCCAGTAGTCCTAGGGACAGACTTGAAGCTTTCTTT
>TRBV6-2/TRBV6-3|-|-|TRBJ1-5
CASSSTDNQPQHF
TGTGCCAGCAGTTCAACAGACAATCAGCCCCAGCATTTT
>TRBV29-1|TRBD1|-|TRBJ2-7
CSVRLGTGPSYEQYF
TGCAGCGTTAGGCTAGGGACAGGACCCTCCTACGAGCAGTACTTC
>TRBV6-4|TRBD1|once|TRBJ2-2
CASSASGGGTGELFF
TGTGCCAGCAGTGCCTCAGGGGGCGGCACCGGGGAGCTGTTTTTT
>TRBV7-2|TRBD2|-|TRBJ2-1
CASSPSSGSNDEQFF
TGTGCCAGCAGCCCATCCAGCGGGAGTAACGATGAGCAGTTCTTC
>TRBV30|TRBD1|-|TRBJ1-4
CAWRRTGGPEKLFF
TGTGCCTGGCGAAGGACAGGGGGCCCTGAAAAACTGTTTTTT
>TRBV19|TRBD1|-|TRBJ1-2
CASSPGQGLNYGYTF
TGTGCCAGTAGCCCAGGACAGGGCCTAAACTATGGCTACACCTTC
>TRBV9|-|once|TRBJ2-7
CASSPESGAYEQYF
TGTGCCAGCAGTCCTGAGTCCGGGGCCTACGAGCAGTACTTC
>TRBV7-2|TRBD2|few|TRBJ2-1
CASSLSLAGHNEQFF
TGTGCCAGCAGCTTGTCACTAGCGGGCCACAATGAGCAGTTCTTC
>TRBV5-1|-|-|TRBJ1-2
CAPIPGSSYGYTF
TGCGCCCCCATCCCGGGGTCCAGCTATGGCTACACCTTC
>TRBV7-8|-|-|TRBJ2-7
CASSLGWSAYEQYF
TGTGCCAGCAGCTTAGGATGGTCGGCCTACGAGCAGTACTTC
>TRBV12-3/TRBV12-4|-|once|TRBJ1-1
CASSFDRNTEAFF
TGTGCCAGCAGTTTTGACAGGAACACTGAAGCTTTCTTT
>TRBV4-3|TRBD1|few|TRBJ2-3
CASSQDGTGVTDTQYF
TGCGCCAGCAGCCAAGATGGGACAGGGGTTACAGATACGCAGTATTTT
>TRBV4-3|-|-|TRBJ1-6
CASSQDGGGWSPLHF
TGCGCCAGCAGCCAGGACGGGGGGGGGTGGTCACCCCTCCACTTT
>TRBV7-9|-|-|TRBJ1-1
CASSSSRQAMNTEAFF
TGTGCCAGCAGCTCCTCCCGACAGGCCATGAACACTGAAGCTTTCTTT
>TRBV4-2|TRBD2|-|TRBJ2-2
CASSQDQGGESGELFF
TGTGCCAGCAGCCAAGATCAGGGAGGGGAGTCCGGGGAGCTGTTTTTT
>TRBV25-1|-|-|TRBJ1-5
CASSSPGSGQPQHF
TGTGCCAGCAGTTCCCCGGGTAGTGGCCAGCCCCAGCATTTT
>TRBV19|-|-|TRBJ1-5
CASSSINGVSNQPQHF
TGTGCCAGTAGTTCTATAAACGGAGTGAGCAATCAGCCCCAGCATTTT
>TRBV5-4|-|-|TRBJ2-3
CASSLGGRSTDTQYF
TGTGCCAGCAGCTTGGGGGGGAGGAGCACAGATACGCAGTATTTT
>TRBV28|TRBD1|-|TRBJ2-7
CASTLRTGGSYEQYF
TGTGCCAGCACCTTGAGGACAGGGGGCTCCTACGAGCAGTACTTC
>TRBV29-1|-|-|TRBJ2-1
CSAFSGTSSYNEQFF
TGCAGCGCCTTTAGTGGGACTTCCTCCTACAATGAGCAGTTCTTC
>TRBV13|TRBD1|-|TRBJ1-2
CASSPRVTGPNYGYTF
TGTGCCAGCAGCCCGAGGGTGACAGGGCCTAACTATGGCTACACCTTC
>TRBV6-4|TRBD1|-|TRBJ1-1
CASSRTPGGASSEAFF
TGTGCCAGCAGTCGGACCCCAGGGGGCGCTTCCTCTGAAGCTTTCTTT
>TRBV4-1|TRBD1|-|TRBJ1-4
CASSQNRGNNEKLFF
TGCGCCAGCAGCCAGAACAGGGGGAATAATGAAAAACTGTTTTTT
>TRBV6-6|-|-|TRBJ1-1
CASEGGLGFFF
TGTGCCAGCGAAGGAGGCCTGGGCTTTTTCTTT
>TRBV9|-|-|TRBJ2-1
CASSFTGTGNEQFF
TGTGCCAGCAGTTTTACCGGGACTGGCAATGAGCAGTTCTTC
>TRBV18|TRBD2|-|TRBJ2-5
CASSPLAGALETQYF
TGTGCCAGCTCACCTCTCGCGGGAGCTTTGGAGACCCAGTACTTC
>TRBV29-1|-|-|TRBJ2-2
CSVELPGELFF
TGCAGCGTTGAACTACCCGGGGAGCTGTTTTTT
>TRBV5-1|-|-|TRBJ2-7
CASSRAGAYEQYF
TGCGCCAGCAGTCGGGCAGGGGCCTACGAGCAGTACTTC